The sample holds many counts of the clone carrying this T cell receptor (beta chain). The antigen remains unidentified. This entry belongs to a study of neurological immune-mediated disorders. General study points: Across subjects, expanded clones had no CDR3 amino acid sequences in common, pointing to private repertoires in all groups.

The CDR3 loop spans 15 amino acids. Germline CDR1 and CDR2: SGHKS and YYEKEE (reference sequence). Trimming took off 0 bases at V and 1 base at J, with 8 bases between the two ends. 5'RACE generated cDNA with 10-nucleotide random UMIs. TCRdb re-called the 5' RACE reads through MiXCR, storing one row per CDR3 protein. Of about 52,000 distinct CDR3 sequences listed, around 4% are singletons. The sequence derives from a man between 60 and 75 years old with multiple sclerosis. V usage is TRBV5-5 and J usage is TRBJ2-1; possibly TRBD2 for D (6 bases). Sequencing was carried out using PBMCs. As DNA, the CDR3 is TGTGCCAGCAGCTTGGTCAGCGGGTCCTACAATGAGCAGTTCTTC. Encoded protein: CASSLVSGSYNEQFF.